This TCR beta chain was obtained from a study of T cell changes during pregnancy in multiple sclerosis. Clones were read by immunoSEQ multiplex PCR, and TCRdb kept only the in-frame ones, dropping some. The repertoire has about 69,000 clones, around 90% of them found once; the top ten carry about 0.31%. The length of the CDR3 is 15 residues. V gave up 0 bases and J gave up 9 bases; unmatched junction bases: 9. Germline V gene data show CDR1 as SGDLS and CDR2 as YYNGEE. This TCR came from a female donor in good health, enrolled as a control in a pregnancy study. The rearrangement uses TRBV9 and TRBJ2-1, with TRBD2 matching 7 bases. The starting material was CD4+ T cells from peripheral blood mononuclear cells, obtained in the third trimester of pregnancy. CDR3 protein: CASSVEGGALGEQFF. CDR3 nucleotide sequence: TGTGCCAGCAGCGTAGAGGGAGGGGCACTCGGTGAGCAGTTCTTC.